This TCR beta chain was sequenced in a study of blood T cell repertoires in COVID-19. Overall study: Sites in the United States, Italy and Spain provided acute and convalescent COVID-19 samples. Sources were T cells, B-cell-depleted T cells, or PBMCs; the material itself was cDNA or gDNA.

Under the authors' procedure: Counts of nucleated cells, estimated from reference gene primer amplification, were obtained. TCRdb keeps only in-frame clones here, not all; method: immunoSEQ multiplex PCR. From that table come the V and J calls and clone size; the DNA was used to work out D and trimming. This repertoire shows 150,000 to 180,000 clones, around three quarters found once; its top ten account for roughly 1.5%. This CDR3 contains 15 residues. V dropped 4 bases and J dropped 3; count of bases not matched to a gene: 6. CDR1 is MNHNY, CDR2 SVGAGI, per germline (reference sequence). The sample taken for sequencing was peripheral blood. The sequence came from a man older than 75 with acute or convalescent COVID-19. The V call is TRBV6-6, the J call TRBJ1-5; 7 bases match TRBD1. The CDR3 DNA reads TGTGCCAGCAGTTCCGGGACAGCTTACAATCAGCCCCAGCATTTT. It translates to CASSSGTAYNQPQHF.